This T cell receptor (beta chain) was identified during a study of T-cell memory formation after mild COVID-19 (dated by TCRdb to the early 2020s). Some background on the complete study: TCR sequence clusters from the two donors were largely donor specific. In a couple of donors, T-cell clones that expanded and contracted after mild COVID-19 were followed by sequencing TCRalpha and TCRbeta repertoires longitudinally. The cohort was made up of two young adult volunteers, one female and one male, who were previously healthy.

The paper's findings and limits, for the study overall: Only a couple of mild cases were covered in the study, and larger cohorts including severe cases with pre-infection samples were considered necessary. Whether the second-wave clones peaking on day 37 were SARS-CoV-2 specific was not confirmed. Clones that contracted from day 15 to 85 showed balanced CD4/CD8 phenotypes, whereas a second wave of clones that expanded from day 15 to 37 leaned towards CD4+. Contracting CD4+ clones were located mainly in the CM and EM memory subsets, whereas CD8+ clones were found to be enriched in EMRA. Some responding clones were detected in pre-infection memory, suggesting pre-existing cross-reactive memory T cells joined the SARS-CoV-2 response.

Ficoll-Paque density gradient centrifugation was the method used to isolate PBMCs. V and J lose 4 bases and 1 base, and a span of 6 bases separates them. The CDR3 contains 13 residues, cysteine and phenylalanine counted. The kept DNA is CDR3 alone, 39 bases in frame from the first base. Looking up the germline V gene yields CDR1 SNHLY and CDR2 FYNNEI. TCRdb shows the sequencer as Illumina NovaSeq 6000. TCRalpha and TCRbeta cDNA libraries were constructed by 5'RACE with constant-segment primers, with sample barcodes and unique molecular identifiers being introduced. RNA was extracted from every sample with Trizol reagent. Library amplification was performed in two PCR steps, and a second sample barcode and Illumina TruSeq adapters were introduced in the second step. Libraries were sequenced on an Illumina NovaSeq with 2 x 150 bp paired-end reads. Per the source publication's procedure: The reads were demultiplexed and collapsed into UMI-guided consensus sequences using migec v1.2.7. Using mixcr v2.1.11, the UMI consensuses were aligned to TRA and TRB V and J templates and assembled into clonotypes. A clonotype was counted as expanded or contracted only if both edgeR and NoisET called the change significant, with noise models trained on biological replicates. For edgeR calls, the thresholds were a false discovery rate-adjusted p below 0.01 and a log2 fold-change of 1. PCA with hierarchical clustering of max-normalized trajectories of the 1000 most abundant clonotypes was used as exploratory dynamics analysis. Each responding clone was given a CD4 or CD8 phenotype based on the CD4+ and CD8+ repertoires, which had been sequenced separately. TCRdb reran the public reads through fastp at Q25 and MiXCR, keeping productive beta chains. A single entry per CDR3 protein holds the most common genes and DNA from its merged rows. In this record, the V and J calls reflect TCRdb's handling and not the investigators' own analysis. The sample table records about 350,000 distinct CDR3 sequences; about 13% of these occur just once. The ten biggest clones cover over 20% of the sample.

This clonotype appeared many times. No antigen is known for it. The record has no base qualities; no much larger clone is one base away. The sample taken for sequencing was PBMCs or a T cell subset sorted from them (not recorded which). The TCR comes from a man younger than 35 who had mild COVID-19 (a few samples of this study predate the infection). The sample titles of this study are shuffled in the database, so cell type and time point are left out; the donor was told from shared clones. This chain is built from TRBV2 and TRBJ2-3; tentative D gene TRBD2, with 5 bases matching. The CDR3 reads CASSAEGTDTQYF. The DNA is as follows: TGTGCCAGCAGTGCGGAGGGCACAGATACGCAGTATTTT.